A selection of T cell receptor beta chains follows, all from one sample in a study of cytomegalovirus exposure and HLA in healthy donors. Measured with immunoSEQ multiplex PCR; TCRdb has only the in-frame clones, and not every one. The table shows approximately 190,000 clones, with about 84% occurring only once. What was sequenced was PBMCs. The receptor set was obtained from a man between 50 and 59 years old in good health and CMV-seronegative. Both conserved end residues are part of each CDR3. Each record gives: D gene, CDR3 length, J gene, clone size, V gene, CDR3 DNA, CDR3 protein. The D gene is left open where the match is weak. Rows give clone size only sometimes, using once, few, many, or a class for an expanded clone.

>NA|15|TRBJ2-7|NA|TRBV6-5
TGTGCCAGCAGTTACAGCGACGACAGTGACTACGAGCAGTACTTC
CASSYSDDSDYEQYF
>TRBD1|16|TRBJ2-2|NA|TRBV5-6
TGTGCCAGCAGCTTGGAGTCAGGGGGAGTAACCGGGGAGCTGTTTTTT
CASSLESGGVTGELFF
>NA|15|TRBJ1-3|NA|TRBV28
TGTGCCAGCAGTTCCCCGACAGAAACTGGAAACACCATATATTTT
CASSSPTETGNTIYF
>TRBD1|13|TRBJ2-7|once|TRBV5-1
TGCGCCAGCAGCCCGAGGGGGCTCTACGAGCAGTACTTC
CASSPRGLYEQYF
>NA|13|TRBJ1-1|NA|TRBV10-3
TGTGCCATCAGTGAGTCCACGCGCCCTGAAGCTTTCTTT
CAISESTRPEAFF
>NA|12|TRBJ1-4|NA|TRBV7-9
TGTTCCAGCAGCTCCGAGGGTGAAAAACTGTTTTTT
CSSSSEGEKLFF
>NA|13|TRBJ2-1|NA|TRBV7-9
TGTGCCAGCAGCGCCCTCGGGAGCAATGAGCAGTTCTTC
CASSALGSNEQFF
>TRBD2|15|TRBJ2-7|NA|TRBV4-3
TGCGCCAGCAGCCTCGAGCCTAGCGGGGTTCTCGAGCAGTACTTC
CASSLEPSGVLEQYF
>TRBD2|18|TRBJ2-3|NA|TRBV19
TGTGCCAGTAGCCCCCGTCTTACTAGCGGGGGCCCCAGAGATACGCAGTATTTT
CASSPRLTSGGPRDTQYF
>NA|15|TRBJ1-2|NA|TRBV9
TGTGCCAGCAGCGGGGGGCTGGGGTCGGGCTTCGGCTACACCTTC
CASSGGLGSGFGYTF
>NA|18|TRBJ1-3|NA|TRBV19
TGTGCCAGTACCAACCCGCCCTTCTGGGGGGTGCAAGGAAACACCATATATTTT
CASTNPPFWGVQGNTIYF
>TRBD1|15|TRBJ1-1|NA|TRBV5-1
TGCGCCAGCAGCATACGAACTCTGGGACAGGCTGAAGCTTTCTTT
CASSIRTLGQAEAFF
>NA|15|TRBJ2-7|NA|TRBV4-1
TGCGCCAGCAGCCAAGCTCAGGGTAGTCCCTACGAGCAGTACTTC
CASSQAQGSPYEQYF
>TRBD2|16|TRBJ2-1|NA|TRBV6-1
TGTGCCAGCAGTGAATTAGGGCGGGGGACCTACAATGAGCAGTTCTTC
CASSELGRGTYNEQFF
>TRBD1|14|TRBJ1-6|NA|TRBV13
TGTGCCAGCGGCCGAGGACAGGGGAACTCACCCCTCCACTTT
CASGRGQGNSPLHF
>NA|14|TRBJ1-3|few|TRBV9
TGTGCCAGCAGGCAGGGCAGCCTTGGAAACACCATATATTTT
CASRQGSLGNTIYF
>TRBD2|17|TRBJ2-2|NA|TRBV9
TGTGCCGGCAGCTTCCGGACTAGCGGGAAGAACACCGGGGAGCTGTTTTTT
CAGSFRTSGKNTGELFF
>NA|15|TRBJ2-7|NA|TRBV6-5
TGTGCCAGCAGTTACTCGGAGGGTGTTGGGAACGAGCAGTACTTC
CASSYSEGVGNEQYF
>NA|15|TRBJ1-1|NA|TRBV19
TGTGCCAGTAGTACCGGACAGTCCGGGGCGGCTGAAGCTTTCTTT
CASSTGQSGAAEAFF
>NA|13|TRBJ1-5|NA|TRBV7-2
TGTGCCAGCAGCTTAAACAGTCTCCAGCCCCAGCATTTT
CASSLNSLQPQHF
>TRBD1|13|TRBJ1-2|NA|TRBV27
TGTGCCAGCAGGGGACAGGGACCCTATGGCTACACCTTC
CASRGQGPYGYTF
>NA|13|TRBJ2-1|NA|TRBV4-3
TGCGCCAGCAGCCAAGATCGGTACCATGAGCAGTTCTTC
CASSQDRYHEQFF
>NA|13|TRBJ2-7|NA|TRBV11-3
TGTGCCAGCAGCTCTCCCCGGGACTACGAGCAGTACTTC
CASSSPRDYEQYF
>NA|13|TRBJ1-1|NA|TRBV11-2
TGTGCCAGCAGCTATACGCGGAACACTGAAGCTTTCTTT
CASSYTRNTEAFF